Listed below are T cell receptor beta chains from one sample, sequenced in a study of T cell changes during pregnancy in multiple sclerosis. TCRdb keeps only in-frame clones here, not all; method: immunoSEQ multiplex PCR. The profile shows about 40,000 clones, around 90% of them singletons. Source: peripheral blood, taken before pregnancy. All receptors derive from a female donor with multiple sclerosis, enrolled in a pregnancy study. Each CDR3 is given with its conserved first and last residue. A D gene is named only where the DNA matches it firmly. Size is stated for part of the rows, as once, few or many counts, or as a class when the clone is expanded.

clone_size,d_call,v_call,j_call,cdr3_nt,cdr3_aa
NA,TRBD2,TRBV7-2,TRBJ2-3,TGTGCCAGCAGCTTAGCGCGGTTAGCGGGAGAGGCAGATACGCAGTATTTT,CASSLARLAGEADTQYF
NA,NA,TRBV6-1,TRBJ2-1,TGTGCCAGCAGTGAATTTGCGTACAATGAGCAGTTCTTC,CASSEFAYNEQFF
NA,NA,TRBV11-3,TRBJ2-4,TGTGCCAGCAGCGAGGGGGGGGCCAAAAACATTCAGTACTTC,CASSEGGAKNIQYF
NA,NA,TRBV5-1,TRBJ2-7,TGCGCCAGCAGCCTGGGGACGGACAGAAACTACGAGCAGTACTTC,CASSLGTDRNYEQYF
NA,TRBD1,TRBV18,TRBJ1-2,TGTGCCAGCGGAGAAGGGGGCGACTATGGCTACACCTTC,CASGEGGDYGYTF
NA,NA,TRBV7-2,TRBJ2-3,TGTGCCAGCAGCTTAATGAGAGGCCAAGATACGCAGTATTTT,CASSLMRGQDTQYF
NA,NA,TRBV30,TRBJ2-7,TGTGCCTGGAAACTAGTGTCTGTCGAGCAGTACTTC,CAWKLVSVEQYF
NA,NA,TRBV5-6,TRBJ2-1,TGTGCCAGCAGCTTGGCCATAGTACGCGGTGAGCAGTTCTTC,CASSLAIVRGEQFF
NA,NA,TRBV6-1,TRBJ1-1,TGTGCCAGCAGTGAAGCGCTTGAGGGCAACACTGAAGCTTTCTTT,CASSEALEGNTEAFF
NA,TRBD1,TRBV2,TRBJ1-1,TGTGCCAGCAGCACAGGGGGCTTCACTGAAGCTTTCTTT,CASSTGGFTEAFF
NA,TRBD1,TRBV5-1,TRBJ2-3,TGCGCCAGCAGCCAGAACAGGGGGCGAGCAGATACGCAGTATTTT,CASSQNRGRADTQYF
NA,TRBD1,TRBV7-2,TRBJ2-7,TGTGCCAGCAGCTTTACCGGGACAGGTGCCTACGAGCAGTACTTC,CASSFTGTGAYEQYF
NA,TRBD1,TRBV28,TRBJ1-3,TGTGCCAGCAGTTTATTCTCCAGGGGGGCTGGAAACACCATATATTTT,CASSLFSRGAGNTIYF
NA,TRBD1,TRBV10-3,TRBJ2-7,TGTGCCATCAGTGAGCGGGGACAGAGCTCCTACGAGCAGTACTTC,CAISERGQSSYEQYF
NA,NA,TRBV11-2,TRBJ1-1,TGTGCCAGCACCGAGATTGGGGCCACTGAAGCTTTCTTT,CASTEIGATEAFF
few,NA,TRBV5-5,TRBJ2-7,TGTGCCAGCAGCTTGGAGGGACTCTCCTCGGGGGAGCAGTACTTC,CASSLEGLSSGEQYF
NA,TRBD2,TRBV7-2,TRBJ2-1,TGTGCCAGCGGACGACTAGCGGGAGGGGGGTACGAGCAGTTCTTC,CASGRLAGGGYEQFF
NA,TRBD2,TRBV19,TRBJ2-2,TGTGCCAGTAGTATGCTAGCGGCGAACACCGGGGAGCTGTTTTTT,CASSMLAANTGELFF
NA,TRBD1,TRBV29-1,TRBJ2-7,TGCAGCGTCAAGGAGACAGGGAAGATCTACGAGCAGTACTTC,CSVKETGKIYEQYF
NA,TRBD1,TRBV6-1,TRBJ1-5,TGTGCCACCCAAGCGACAGGGGGCGACAATCAGCCCCAGCATTTT,CATQATGGDNQPQHF
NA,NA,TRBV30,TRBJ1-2,TGTGCCTGGAAGGAGTACTATGGCTACACCTTC,CAWKEYYGYTF
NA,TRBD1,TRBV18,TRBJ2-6,TGTGCCAGCTCACCACGGGAGGAGGAGACAGGGGTATACGGGGCCAACGTCCTGACTTTC,CASSPREEETGVYGANVLTF
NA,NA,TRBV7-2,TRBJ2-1,TGTGCCAGCAGCAAACTAATGGGTGAGCAGTTCTTC,CASSKLMGEQFF
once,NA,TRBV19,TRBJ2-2,TGTGCCAGTAGTGCGGGATTTAACACCGGGGAGCTGTTTTTT,CASSAGFNTGELFF
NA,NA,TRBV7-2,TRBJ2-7,TGTGCCAGCAGCCGGGATCGGTCCTACGAGCAGTACTTC,CASSRDRSYEQYF
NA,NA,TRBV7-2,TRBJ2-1,TGTGCCAGCAGCACAACGGGACAACGGAGCTCCTACAATGAGCAGTTCTTC,CASSTTGQRSSYNEQFF
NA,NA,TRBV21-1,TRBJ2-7,TGTGCCAGCAGCAAACCTGAGTGGGAGGGTACCTACGAGCAGTACTTC,CASSKPEWEGTYEQYF
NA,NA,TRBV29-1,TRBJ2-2,TGCAGCGTTTCGGGGAACACCGGGGAGCTGTTTTTT,CSVSGNTGELFF
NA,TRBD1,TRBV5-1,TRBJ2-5,TGCGCCAGCAGCAAGCCGACAGGGGGTCAAGAGACCCAGTACTTC,CASSKPTGGQETQYF
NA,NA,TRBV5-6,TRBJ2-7,TGTGCCAGCAGCTCCACAGAAATCTACGAGCAGTACTTC,CASSSTEIYEQYF
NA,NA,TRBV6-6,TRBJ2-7,TGTGCCAGCAGTTTCACCGGCCTTAGCCCATACGAGCAGTACTTC,CASSFTGLSPYEQYF
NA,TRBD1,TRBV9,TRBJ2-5,TGTGCCAGCAGCGGGGACAGGGCAGAGACCCAGTACTTC,CASSGDRAETQYF
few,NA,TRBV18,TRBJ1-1,TGTGCCAGCTCAGGGGGCGGTGAAGCTTTCTTT,CASSGGGEAFF
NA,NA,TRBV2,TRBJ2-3,TGTGCCAGCAGTGAGACGGACAGTACGCAGTATTTT,CASSETDSTQYF
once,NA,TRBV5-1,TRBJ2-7,TGCGCCAGCAGCTTGGATGAGGGACTCGTGGCTAAGCAGTACTTC,CASSLDEGLVAKQYF
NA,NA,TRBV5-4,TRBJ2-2,TGTGCCAGCAGCTCCTTACAGGGTCGGAACACCGGGGAGCTGTTTTTT,CASSSLQGRNTGELFF
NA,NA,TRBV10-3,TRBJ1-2,TGTGCCATCAGCACAATGACGGGGAACTATGGCTACACCTTC,CAISTMTGNYGYTF
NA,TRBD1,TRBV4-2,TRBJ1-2,TGTGCCAGCAGCCAAGATTGGTTGGGACAGGAGCTTTACCGCTATGGCTACACCTTC,CASSQDWLGQELYRYGYTF
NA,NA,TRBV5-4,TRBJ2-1,TGTGCCAGCAACAGTATTAGCGGAAATGAGCAGTTCTTC,CASNSISGNEQFF
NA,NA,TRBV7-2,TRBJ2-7,TGTGCCAGCAGCCTAGGGACACCCCCAGAGCAGTACTTC,CASSLGTPPEQYF
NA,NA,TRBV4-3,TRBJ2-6,TGCGCCAGCAGCCACGGGCCGGGATCGGGGGCCAACGTCCTGACTTTC,CASSHGPGSGANVLTF
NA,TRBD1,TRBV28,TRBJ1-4,TGTGCCAGCAGTTTAAGGGACAGGGGTAGTAAAAAACTGTTTTTT,CASSLRDRGSKKLFF
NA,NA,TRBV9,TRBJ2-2,TGTGCCAGCAGCGTATTCAGGGATGGCGGGGAGCTGTTTTTT,CASSVFRDGGELFF
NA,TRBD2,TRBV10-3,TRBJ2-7,TGTGCCATCAGTGAGGGGGGGGGTGCCTACGAGCAGTACTTC,CAISEGGGAYEQYF
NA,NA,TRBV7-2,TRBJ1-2,TGTGCCAGCAGCTCCGACGTTAGCAGTGGGGCGGCCTACTATGGCTACACCTTC,CASSSDVSSGAAYYGYTF
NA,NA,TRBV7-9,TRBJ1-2,TGTGCCAGCAGCTTAGTCACGGATTCGAGGGGGAATGGCTACACCTTC,CASSLVTDSRGNGYTF
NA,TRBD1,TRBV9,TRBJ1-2,TGTGCCAGCAGCGTAGCTCTTACAGGGGAGAACTATGGCTACACCTTC,CASSVALTGENYGYTF
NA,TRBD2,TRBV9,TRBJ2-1,TGTGCCAGCAGCTGGGGACTAGGGGACGCCGGTGAGCAGTTCTTC,CASSWGLGDAGEQFF
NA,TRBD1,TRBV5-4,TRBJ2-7,TGTGCCAGCAGCCGGGACAGCGGCTACGAGCAGTACTTC,CASSRDSGYEQYF
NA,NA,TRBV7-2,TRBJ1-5,TGTGCCAGCAGCGGAGGACAGCTAAATCAGCCCCAGCATTTT,CASSGGQLNQPQHF
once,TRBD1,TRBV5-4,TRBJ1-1,TGTGCCAGCAGCACAGGGACAGGGGGAGTGGACACTGAAGCTTTCTTT,CASSTGTGGVDTEAFF
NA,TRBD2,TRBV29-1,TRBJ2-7,TGCAGCGTTGGCGGGAGCACCTACGAGCAGTACTTC,CSVGGSTYEQYF
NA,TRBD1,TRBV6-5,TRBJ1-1,TGTGCCAGCAATCAGGGGGGTAGGAACACTGAAGCTTTCTTT,CASNQGGRNTEAFF
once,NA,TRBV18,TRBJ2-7,TGTGCCAGCTCAAGCAGGGTTGAAGAGCAGTACTTC,CASSSRVEEQYF
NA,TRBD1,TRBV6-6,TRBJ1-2,TGTGCCAGCAGTCGAGACAGGGATTATGGCTACACCTTC,CASSRDRDYGYTF
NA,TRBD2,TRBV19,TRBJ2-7,TGTGCCAGTAGTATACAGACTAGCGGATCCTACGAGCAGTACTTC,CASSIQTSGSYEQYF
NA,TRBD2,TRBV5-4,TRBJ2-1,TGTGCCAGCAGCGGGACGACTAGCGGTTCCTACAATGAGCAGTTCTTC,CASSGTTSGSYNEQFF